The next 30 T cell receptor beta chains were all read from a single sample in a study of cytomegalovirus exposure and HLA in healthy donors. PCR amplification relied on 60 Vbeta primers (plus 13 Jbeta primers). Produced via immunoSEQ multiplex PCR; TCRdb's table is partial and in-frame only. The sample has 130,000 or so clones; approximately 85% are singletons. Sequenced sample: PBMCs. All receptors come from a woman under 40 in good health and CMV-seropositive.

CDR3 loop: CASSVMPDSNTEAFF. The CDR3, as DNA: TGTGCCAGCAGCGTAATGCCAGATTCTAACACTGAAGCTTTCTTT. The gene calls are TRBV9 and TRBJ1-1; D remains unclear. V lost 1 base, J lost 2 bases, and 12 bases lay in between. Germline V gene sequence: CDR1 SGDLS, CDR2 YYNGEE. This CDR3 spans 15 amino acids.

Note on this clone: Other nucleotide sequences in the sample specify the same CDR3. This chain links TRBV5-1 with TRBJ2-3; 11 bases fit TRBD2. The CDR3 covers 17 residues. In germline, CDR1 is SGHRS, CDR2 YFSETQ. V dropped 0 bases and J dropped 2; count of bases not matched to a gene: 5. The CDR3 reads CASSLALAGGYTDTQYF. CDR3 nucleotides: TGCGCCAGCAGCTTGGCCCTAGCGGGAGGCTACACAGATACGCAGTATTTT.

The chain carries TRBV30 and TRBJ2-1, with 10 nucleotides matching TRBD2. The length of the CDR3 is 15 residues. V lost 0 bases, J lost 7 bases, and 6 bases stayed unmatched. CDR1 and CDR2 (germline): GTSNPN, SVGIG (reference sequence). DNA of the CDR3: TGTGCCTGGAGTGTGGGTCTAGCGGGAGAGAATGAGCAGTTCTTC. It is translated as CAWSVGLAGENEQFF.

The chain employs TRBV27 and TRBJ1-2; no firm D call. CDR1 is MNHEY and CDR2 is SMNVEV in the germline V gene (reference sequence). V lost 4 bases to trimming and J lost 6 bases, with 15 bases between them. This CDR3 region has 14 residues. In nucleotides, the CDR3 is TGTGCCAGCAGTTACGGGATTAAAGGGAATGGCTACACCTTC. Translating gives CASSYGIKGNGYTF.

This sequence joins TRBV28 and TRBJ1-4; D unresolved. With 8 bases removed from V and 7 bases from J, the gap between germline ends came to 20 bases. This CDR3 is built from 15 residues. Looked up from germline, CDR1 is MDHEN and CDR2 is SYDVKM. The CDR3 is CASQSQAMRGEKLFF. The CDR3 DNA reads TGTGCCAGCCAATCTCAAGCAATGAGAGGTGAAAAACTGTTTTTT.

The chain carries TRBV4-1 and TRBJ1-2, with D unclear. The CDR3 spans 13 residues. The germline V and J ends were trimmed by 1 base and 7 bases, with 10 bases remaining between them. CDR1 is MGHRA and CDR2 is YSYEKL in the germline V gene. CDR3 nucleotide sequence: TGCGCCAGCAGCCAAGGGTCCGCCGGTGGCTACACCTTC. Encoded protein: CASSQGSAGGYTF.

V and J are TRBV5-6 and TRBJ1-1; D perhaps matches TRBD1 (5 bases). This CDR3 comprises 14 residues. Germline CDR1 reads SGHDT; CDR2 reads YYEEEE. Trimming removed 1 base at V and 1 base at J, with 8 bases between. DNA of the CDR3: TGTGCCAGCAGCTTGACAGGAGCGAACACTGAAGCTTTCTTT. It yields the protein CASSLTGANTEAFF.

The chain carries TRBV10-3 and TRBJ1-6; 7 nucleotides align to TRBD1. CDR3 length: 16 amino acids. From germline, CDR1 is ENHRY and CDR2 SYGVKD. Trimming at V came to 0 bases and at J to 8 bases, leaving 7 bases not matched to a gene. The CDR3 coding sequence is TGTGCCATCAGTGAGTCGGGGGGACAGAACTATTCACCCCTCCACTTT. It specifies CAISESGGQNYSPLHF.

V and J are TRBV5-6 and TRBJ2-5; 7 positions agree with TRBD1. This CDR3 comprises 13 residues. V dropped 1 base and J dropped 4; count of bases not matched to a gene: 1. In germline, CDR1 is SGHDT, CDR2 YYEEEE. The CDR3 bases are TGTGCCAGCAGCTTGAGGGGGCTAGAGACCCAGTACTTC. Protein product: CASSLRGLETQYF.

The chain carries TRBV5-6 and TRBJ2-5; no clear D. The J call may be mistaken, given a closer DNA end match to TRBJ2-7. This CDR3 comprises 13 residues. Germline CDR1 SGHDT, CDR2 YYEEEE. This CDR3 is CASSLDIPYEQYF. The CDR3 region has the DNA TGTGCCAGCAGCTTGGATATCCCTTACGAGCAGTACTTC.

The chain is built from TRBV28 and TRBJ1-2, with D uncertain. The CDR3 spans 10 residues. Germline assignment: CDR1 MDHEN and CDR2 SYDVKM. Trimming shortened V by 6 bases and J by 5 bases, and 4 bases separated the two germline ends. CDR3 sequence reads: CASSGYGYTF. The CDR3 DNA reads as TGTGCCAGCAGCGGGTATGGCTACACCTTC.

V and J are TRBV7-2 and TRBJ2-4, with 12 nucleotides matching TRBD2. This CDR3 has 15 amino acids. CDR1 SGHTA and CDR2 FQGNSA come from the germline V gene. The J segment lost 9 bases and the V segment lost 1 base, leaving 4 bases of the junction unmatched. The CDR3 here is CASSLVASGRGIQYF. Written as DNA, the CDR3 is TGTGCCAGCAGCTTAGTGGCTAGCGGGAGGGGCATTCAGTACTTC.

This chain uses TRBV28 with TRBJ2-5; TRBD2 might be the D (5 bases). With 0 bases removed from V and 2 bases from J, the gap between germline ends came to 7 bases. CDR3 length: 14 amino acids. The germline V gene has CDR1 MDHEN and CDR2 SYDVKM. CDR3 in amino acids: CASSLWGSQETQYF. The CDR3 DNA reads TGTGCCAGCAGTTTATGGGGGAGTCAAGAGACCCAGTACTTC.

The chain is built from TRBV11-2 and TRBJ1-2, with 7 bases that match TRBD1. The CDR3 totals 12 residues. J gave up 5 bases and V 5 bases, and 2 bases lay outside the gene matches. Germline values: CDR1 SGHAT, CDR2 FQNNGV. CDR3 sequence reads: CASSRDSYGYTF. CDR3 DNA sequence: TGTGCCAGCAGCCGGGACAGTTATGGCTACACCTTC.

The genes are TRBV4-1 and TRBJ2-7; TRBD1 matches 10 bases. The CDR3 covers 15 residues. CDR1 and CDR2 (germline): MGHRA, YSYEKL. V trimming: 3 bases; J trimming: 2 bases; junction bases outside the gene matches: 4. The CDR3 nucleotides are TGCGCCAGCAGCCAGGCCGGGACAGGGGCCTACGAGCAGTACTTC. Its translation: CASSQAGTGAYEQYF.

V and J are TRBV19 and TRBJ1-2; D gene uncertain. V dropped 3 bases and J dropped 4 bases, with 18 bases sitting between them. Germline values: CDR1 LNHDA, CDR2 SQIVND (reference sequence). The CDR3 loop spans 16 amino acids. CDR3 amino acids: CASSIPPHDESYGYTF. The CDR3, as DNA: TGTGCCAGTAGTATTCCCCCGCATGATGAGAGCTATGGCTACACCTTC.

The chain has TRBV6-5 and TRBJ2-3, with a weak D call TRBD2 (5 bases). The V end lost 2 bases, the J end lost 2 bases, and 8 bases lay between the germline ends. The CDR3 totals 14 residues. Germline V gene sequence: CDR1 MNHEY, CDR2 SVGAGI. The CDR3 nucleotides are TGTGCCAGCAGTTACAGCGGCTTCACAGATACGCAGTATTTT. As protein: CASSYSGFTDTQYF.

The chain links TRBV5-6 to TRBJ1-1, with D possibly TRBD1 on 6 matching bases. The germline V gene has CDR1 SGHDT and CDR2 YYEEEE. V gave up 0 bases and J gave up 1 base, with 13 bases separating them. This CDR3 contains 16 residues. The CDR3 DNA sequence: TGTGCCAGCAGCTTGGTGGCAGGGGTCCCGAACACTGAAGCTTTCTTT. This sequence encodes CASSLVAGVPNTEAFF. The full variable domain, in which reference TRBV5-6 and TRBJ1-1 provide the parts outside the CDR3, is DAGVTQSPTHLIKTRGQQVTLRCSPKSGHDTVSWYQQALGQGPQFIFQYYEEEERQRGNFPDRFSGHQFPNYSSELNVNALLLGDSALYLCASSLVAGVPNTEAFFGQGTRLTVV.

The J gene is TRBJ1-6, the V gene TRBV7-8; perhaps TRBD1 as D (5 bases). Germline CDR1 and CDR2: SGHVS and FQNEAQ. The V gene lost 2 bases and the J gene lost 0 bases, with 17 bases spanning the gap. The CDR3 is 19 residues long. CDR3 DNA: TGTGCCAGCAGCTTATTGTTGGGGGGGGAGAGCTCCTATAATTCACCCCTCCACTTT. This encodes CASSLLLGGESSYNSPLHF.

The J gene is TRBJ1-4, the V gene TRBV9, with 12 bases lining up with TRBD1. Germline-derived CDR1 and CDR2 are SGDLS and YYNGEE. V gave up 0 bases and J gave up 7 bases; unmatched junction bases: 4. The CDR3 has 16 amino acids. The CDR3 loop reads CASSVAGTGGGEKLFF. The CDR3, as DNA: TGTGCCAGCAGCGTAGCGGGGACAGGGGGCGGTGAAAAACTGTTTTTT.

The chain couples TRBV27 to TRBJ1-1; 7 nucleotides align to TRBD1. After removal of 3 bases from V and 1 base from J, the junction contained 14 bases not matched to a gene. Germline-derived CDR1 and CDR2 are MNHEY and SMNVEV (reference sequence). This CDR3 contains 18 residues. The chain's CDR3 is CASSLGSLPGGGNTEAFF. The CDR3 nucleotides read TGTGCCAGCAGTTTGGGCTCCCTACCAGGGGGAGGGAACACTGAAGCTTTCTTT.

The chain couples TRBV2 to TRBJ1-5; 8 bases match TRBD1. The length of the CDR3 is 14 residues. Losses at the gene ends were 6 bases for V and 1 base for J; bases not matched to a gene: 2. The germline V gene has CDR1 SNHLY and CDR2 FYNNEI. In nucleotides, the CDR3 is TGTGCCAGCAGCTGGACAGGGAGCAATCAGCCCCAGCATTTT. Protein sequence: CASSWTGSNQPQHF.

The chain has TRBV28 and TRBJ1-1; TRBD1 aligns across 7 bases. The CDR3 covers 11 residues. V was clipped by 4 bases and J by 14 bases; unmatched bases: 7. Germline V gene sequence: CDR1 MDHEN, CDR2 SYDVKM. The CDR3 DNA is TGTGCCAGCAGTTGGAGGGGGCAGGGATTCTTT. It encodes CASSWRGQGFF. The whole variable domain, remainder taken from reference TRBV28 and TRBJ1-1, is DVKVTQSSRYLVKRTGEKVFLECVQDMDHENMFWYRQDPGLGLRLIYFSYDVKMKEKGDIPEGYSVSREKKERFSLILESASTNQTSMYLCASSWRGQGFFGQGTRLTVV.

In this sample, this clone turned up once. This chain uses TRBV28 with TRBJ1-6; TRBD1 agrees at 7 bases. V dropped 10 bases and J dropped 6; count of bases not matched to a gene: 9. The CDR3 length is 14 residues. Germline lookup yields CDR1 MDHEN and CDR2 SYDVKM. CDR3 loop: CATSGQLFNSPLHF. In DNA form, the CDR3 reads TGTGCCACCTCGGGACAGCTTTTTAATTCACCCCTCCACTTT.

This clone occurred a few times. V gene TRBV6-5 combines with J gene TRBJ2-1; D may be TRBD2 (6 bases). From germline, CDR1 is MNHEY and CDR2 SVGAGI. The CDR3 is made up of 13 amino acids. Between the trimmed V and J ends, which lost 6 bases and 8 bases, there was a span of 14 bases. CDR3 bases: TGTGCCAGCAGCCGACTAGGAGTCTATGAGCAGTTCTTC. Translation gives CASSRLGVYEQFF.

This chain uses TRBV28 with TRBJ2-2, with TRBD2 matching 10 bases. The V gene's germline CDR1 is MDHEN and CDR2 SYDVKM. The V and J ends lost 4 bases and 8 bases, in that order; junction bases with no gene match: 1. The CDR3 loop spans 13 amino acids. The CDR3: CASSSSGGGELFF. The CDR3 DNA sequence: TGTGCCAGCAGTTCTAGCGGGGGAGGGGAGCTGTTTTTT.

This chain uses TRBV10-3 with TRBJ2-7; 10 positions agree with TRBD1. The CDR3 totals 13 residues. Germline trimming cut 8 bases from V and 1 base from J; bases unmatched to any gene: 2. Germline V lookup: CDR1 ENHRY, CDR2 SYGVKD. The CDR3 DNA follows: TGTGCCATCCGGGACAGGGGATCCTACGAGCAGTACTTC. It translates to CAIRDRGSYEQYF.

The V call is TRBV18, the J call TRBJ1-3; maybe TRBD1 (5 bases). The CDR3 totals 15 residues. Trimming took 2 bases from V and 8 from J, leaving 16 bases between them. Germline V gives CDR1 KGHSH, CDR2 LQKENI. CDR3 nucleotides: TGTGCCAGCTCACCAACGGGGGGACCAGGCGACACCATATATTTT. This encodes CASSPTGGPGDTIYF.

This clone was counted a few times. This chain links TRBV30 with TRBJ1-5; 7 bases line up with TRBD1. Germline V lookup: CDR1 GTSNPN, CDR2 SVGIG (reference sequence). V shed 2 bases and J 3 bases; nucleotides not matched to a gene: 7. The CDR3 contains 15 residues. The CDR3 DNA is TGTGCCTGGAGTCCTCAGGACAGGTACAATCAGCCCCAGCATTTT. Amino acids: CAWSPQDRYNQPQHF.

The chain carries TRBV2 and TRBJ2-1, with 9 bases lining up with TRBD2. Germline assignment: CDR1 SNHLY and CDR2 FYNNEI. CDR3 length equals 13 residues. The V segment lost 10 bases and the J segment 4 bases; nucleotides outside the gene matches: 5. The CDR3 region has the DNA TGTGCCACCGAGACTAGCGGATACAATGAGCAGTTCTTC. This sequence encodes CATETSGYNEQFF.